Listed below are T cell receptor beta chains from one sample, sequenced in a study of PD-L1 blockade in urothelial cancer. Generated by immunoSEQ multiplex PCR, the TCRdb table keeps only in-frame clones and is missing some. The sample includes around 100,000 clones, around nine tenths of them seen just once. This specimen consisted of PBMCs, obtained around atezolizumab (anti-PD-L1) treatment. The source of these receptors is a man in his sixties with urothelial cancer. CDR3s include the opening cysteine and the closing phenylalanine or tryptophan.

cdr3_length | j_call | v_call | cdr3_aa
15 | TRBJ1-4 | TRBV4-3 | CASSQEGDSHEKLFF
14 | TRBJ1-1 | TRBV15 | CATSSTGVGTEAFF
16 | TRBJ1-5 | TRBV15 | CATSRTPGQASQPQHF
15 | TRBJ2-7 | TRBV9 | CASSVGSDGRSEQYF
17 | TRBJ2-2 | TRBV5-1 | CASSLRFGETGTGELFF
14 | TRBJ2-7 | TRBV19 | CASSSGTESYEQYF
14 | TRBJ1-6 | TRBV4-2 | CASSPDRGNSPLHF
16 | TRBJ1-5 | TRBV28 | CASSLPTGRRDQPQHF
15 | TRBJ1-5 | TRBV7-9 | CASSLGVTEHQAQHF
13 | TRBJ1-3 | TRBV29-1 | CSVAGGRGNTIYF
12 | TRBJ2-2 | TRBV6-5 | CASSFSGGELFF
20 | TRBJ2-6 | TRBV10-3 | CAISGDPTSGGHSGANVLTF
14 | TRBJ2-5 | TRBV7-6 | CASSEDTPRETQYF
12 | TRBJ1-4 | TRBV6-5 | CASREGTEKLFF
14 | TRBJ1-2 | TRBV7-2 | CASSFSGGNYGYTF
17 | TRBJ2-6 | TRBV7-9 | CASSFQGARSGANVLTF
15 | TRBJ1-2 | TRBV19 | CASIRKTDALSGYTF
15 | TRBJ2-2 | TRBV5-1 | CASSFGASVTGELFF
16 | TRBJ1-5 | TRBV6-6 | CASSYSSAGRQGPQHF
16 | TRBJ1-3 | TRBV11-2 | CASSPRTVLSGNTIYF
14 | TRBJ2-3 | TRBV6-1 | CASSQGWGTDTQYF
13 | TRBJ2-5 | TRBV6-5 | CASRLAGRETQYF
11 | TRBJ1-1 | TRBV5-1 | CASRIDTEAFF
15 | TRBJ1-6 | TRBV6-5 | CASSDSTGYNSPLHF
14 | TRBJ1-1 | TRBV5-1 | CASSLEGPGTEAFF
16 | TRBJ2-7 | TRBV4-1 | CASSQGEWGPTYEQYF
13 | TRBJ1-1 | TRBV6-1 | CASSESGLISAFF
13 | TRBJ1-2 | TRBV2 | CASSLERNYGYTF
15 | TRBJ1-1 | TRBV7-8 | CASSLARVGNTEAFF
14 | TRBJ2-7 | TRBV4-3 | CASSRVRGPYEQYF
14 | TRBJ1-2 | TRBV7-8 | CASSLPAGEGGYTF
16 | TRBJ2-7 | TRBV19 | CASSTDSGGTIYEQYF
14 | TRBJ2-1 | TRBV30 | CAWSVRRGLDEQFF
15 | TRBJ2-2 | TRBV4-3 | CASSQDRARGGELFF
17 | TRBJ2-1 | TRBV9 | CASSLTWGLADYNEQFF
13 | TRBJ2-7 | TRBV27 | CASSFSVSYEQYF
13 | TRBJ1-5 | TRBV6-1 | CASSIIDNQPQHF
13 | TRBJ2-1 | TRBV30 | CAWSVRGNNEQFF
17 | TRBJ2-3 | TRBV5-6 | CASSYRSSGGPTDTQYF
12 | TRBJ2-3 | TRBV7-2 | CASSLSVDTQYF
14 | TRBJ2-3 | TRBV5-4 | CASSLAQAPDTQYF
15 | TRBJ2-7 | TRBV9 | CASSDGLAGENEQYF
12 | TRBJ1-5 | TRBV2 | CASRQDNQPQHF
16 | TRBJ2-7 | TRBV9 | CASSIGALAGVGEQYF
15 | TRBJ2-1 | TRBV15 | CATSRDAGGYNEQFF
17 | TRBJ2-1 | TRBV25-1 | CASSESGASGVYNEQFF
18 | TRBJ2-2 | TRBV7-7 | CASSSTPTSGGAPGELFF
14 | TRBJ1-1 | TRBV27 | CASSVIRGSTEAFF
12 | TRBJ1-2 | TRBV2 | CASRQNRDGYTF
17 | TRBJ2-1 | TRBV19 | CASSAPGWRSSYNEQFF
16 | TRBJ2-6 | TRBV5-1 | CASARDSVSGANVLTF
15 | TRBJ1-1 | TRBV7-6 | CASSPGTGGRTEAFF